The clone carrying this T cell receptor (beta chain) has just one count. Its antigen is not identified. The data derive from a study of identical twins. Whole-study results and caveats: Out-of-frame alpha sequences shared by twins showed excess low generation probability.

The CDR3 is made up of 14 amino acids. In germline, CDR1 is DFQATT, CDR2 SNEGSKA (reference sequence). Template switching (which added a universal primer site) was used, and cDNA carried unique molecular identifiers. TCRdb fed the 5' RACE reads into MiXCR, producing one record per CDR3 protein. The sample consists of roughly 1,500,000 distinct CDR3 sequences, around a third of them appearing once. V is TRBV20-1 and J is TRBJ2-7; D tentatively reads TRBD1 or TRBD2 (6 bases each). The J call may be mistaken, given a closer DNA end match to TRBJ2-4. The sequencing input was cord blood. The receptor's source is a newborn girl in good health. The CDR3 DNA follows: TGCAGTGCGGGGGGCCCCAGGAAAAGGGACATTCAGTACTTC. It specifies CSAGGPRKRDIQYF.